Listed below are T cell receptor beta chains from one sample, sequenced in a study of patients and donors after allogeneic stem cell transplantation. TCRdb reanalysed the RT-PCR reads using MiXCR and keeps one entry per CDR3 protein. The repertoire includes some 960,000 distinct CDR3 sequences, about a sixth of them detected once, and approximately 5.9% sits in the top ten. Sequenced input: blood, either unsorted or a sorted T cell fraction (not recorded which). The receptor set was obtained from a human donor who was either an allogeneic HSCT recipient or a stem cell or donor lymphocyte infusion donor (not recorded which). It is not recorded whose cells these are; they may come from a transplant donor. Each CDR3 is given with its conserved first and last residue. The D gene is left open where the match is weak. The listing skips clone size in some rows; elsewhere it reads once, few, many or a size class.

clone size	D gene	V gene	J gene	CDR3 protein	CDR3 DNA
-	-	TRBV13	TRBJ1-1	CASSSPGPTRGAFF	TGTGCCAGCAGCTCTCCGGGACCAACCCGGGGCGCTTTCTTT
few	-	TRBV10-3	TRBJ2-5	CAISEGVGGETQYF	TGTGCCATCAGTGAAGGGGTAGGCGGGGAGACCCAGTACTTC
few	TRBD1	TRBV12-3/TRBV12-4	TRBJ2-5	CASRTGTGLVFETQYF	TGTGCCAGCAGAACCGGGACAGGGCTGGTTTTTGAGACCCAGTACTTC
-	-	TRBV13	TRBJ2-5	CASSGDSGLYQETQYF	TGTGCCAGCAGCGGAGACAGCGGACTGTACCAAGAGACCCAGTACTTC
many	-	TRBV5-1	TRBJ2-2	CASSPGQLNTGELFF	TGCGCCAGCAGCCCCGGACAGTTAAACACCGGGGAGCTGTTTTTT
-	TRBD2	TRBV2	TRBJ2-7	CASRVSGGSSYEQYF	TGTGCCAGCAGGGTTAGCGGGGGAAGCTCCTACGAGCAGTACTTC
-	TRBD1	TRBV12-3/TRBV12-4	TRBJ1-2	CASHLNSGGGYGYTF	TGTGCCAGCCACCTCAATTCAGGGGGAGGATATGGCTACACCTTC
-	-	TRBV27	TRBJ1-2	CASSLKDSPPFGYGYTF	TGTGCCAGCAGTTTAAAGGACAGTCCACCGTTTGGCTATGGCTACACCTTC
-	TRBD2	TRBV9	TRBJ2-1	CASSVESIAGVEEQFF	TGTGCCAGCAGCGTAGAGTCGATAGCGGGAGTTGAAGAGCAGTTCTTC
once	TRBD2	TRBV2	TRBJ2-3	CASSSRLAGPTDTQYF	TGTGCCAGCAGTTCCCGACTAGCGGGTCCCACAGATACGCAGTATTTT
few	-	TRBV2	TRBJ1-6	CATKKYNSPLHF	TGTGCCACAAAAAAGTATAATTCACCCCTCCACTTT
few	-	TRBV20-1	TRBJ1-6	CSAKSGVRSPLHF	TGCAGTGCTAAATCAGGGGTACGCTCACCCCTCCACTTT
few	-	TRBV9	TRBJ2-1	CASSVPSPYNEQFF	TGTGCCAGCAGCGTCCCTAGCCCTTACAATGAGCAGTTCTTC
-	TRBD2	TRBV24-1	TRBJ2-1	CATSDSGTSGRGSYNEQFF	TGTGCCACCAGTGACTCTGGGACTAGCGGGAGAGGATCCTACAATGAGCAGTTCTTC
-	TRBD2	TRBV7-8	TRBJ2-7	CASSLLAGESYEQYF	TGTGCCAGCAGCTTACTAGCGGGAGAATCCTACGAGCAGTACTTC
-	TRBD1	TRBV3-1	TRBJ1-1	CASTITPGQGAEAFF	TGTGCCAGCACCATTACACCGGGACAGGGGGCTGAAGCTTTCTTT
few	-	TRBV21-1	TRBJ2-3	CASKIQPFTDTQYF	TGTGCCAGCAAGATTCAGCCTTTTACAGATACGCAGTATTTT
-	TRBD2	TRBV4-3	TRBJ2-2	CASSQDSTGTSGAGELFF	TGCGCCAGCAGCCAAGATTCGACCGGGACTAGCGGGGCCGGGGAGCTGTTTTTT
few	TRBD2	TRBV9	TRBJ2-3	CASSSAGEPPGGQYF	TGTGCCAGCAGCTCGGCGGGGGAACCGCCGGGGGGGCAGTATTTT
-	TRBD1	TRBV2	TRBJ1-6	CASRPGQGRSPLHF	TGTGCCAGCAGACCGGGACAGGGAAGATCACCCCTCCACTTT
-	-	TRBV13	TRBJ2-3	CASSPKASYAAQYF	TGTGCCAGCAGCCCAAAGGCTTCCTATGCCGCGCAGTATTTT
few	-	TRBV11-3	TRBJ2-1	CAGTQGQAFDEQFF	TGTGCCGGGACACAGGGCCAAGCATTCGATGAGCAGTTCTTC
-	-	TRBV24-1	TRBJ2-1	CATSGGKGLNEQFF	TGTGCCACCAGTGGGGGAAAGGGGCTCAATGAGCAGTTCTTC
many	-	TRBV6-2/TRBV6-3	TRBJ2-6	CASSYSTGSHYSSGANVLTF	TGTGCCAGCAGTTACTCAACCGGGTCGCACTACAGCTCTGGGGCCAACGTCCTGACTTTC
-	-	TRBV6-1	TRBJ1-2	CASSRKPQGPYGYTF	TGTGCCAGCAGCCGAAAACCCCAGGGGCCCTATGGCTACACCTTC
few	-	TRBV30	TRBJ2-6	CAWASGANVLTF	TGTGCCTGGGCCTCTGGGGCCAACGTCCTGACTTTC